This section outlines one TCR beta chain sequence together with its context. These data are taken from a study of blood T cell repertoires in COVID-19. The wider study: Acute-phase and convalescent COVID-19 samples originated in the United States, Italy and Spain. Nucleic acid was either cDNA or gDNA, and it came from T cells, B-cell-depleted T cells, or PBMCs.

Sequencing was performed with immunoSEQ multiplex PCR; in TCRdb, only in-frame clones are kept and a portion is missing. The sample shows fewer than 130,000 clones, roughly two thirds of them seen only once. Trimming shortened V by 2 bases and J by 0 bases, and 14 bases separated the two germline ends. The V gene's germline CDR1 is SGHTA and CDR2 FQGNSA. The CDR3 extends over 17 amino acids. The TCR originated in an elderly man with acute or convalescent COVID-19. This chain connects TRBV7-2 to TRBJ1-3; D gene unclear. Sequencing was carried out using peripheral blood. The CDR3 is CASSLTFQYSSGNTIYF. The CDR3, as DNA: TGTGCCAGCAGCTTAACCTTTCAGTACAGCTCTGGAAACACCATATATTTT.